Listed here are 20 T cell receptor beta chains from one sample, sequenced in a study of Ad26.COV2.S vaccination and SARS-CoV-2 variants. Repertoires were generated with immunoSEQ multiplex PCR, while TCRdb's copy carries only in-frame clones and drops some. This table has some 420,000 clones, roughly 90% appearing once. Treatment of the sample: about 20 received Ad26.COV2.S at low or high dose, single or two shots; 5 received placebo; per-sample allocation not given. Sampling happened 63 days after the first vaccine or placebo injection. The material was peripheral blood, obtained in a trial of Ad26.COV2.S vaccine versus placebo. The receptors were gathered from a person aged 18-60 years who received the Ad26.COV2.S COVID-19 vaccine or a placebo.

This chain links TRBV6-1 with TRBJ2-7; 9 nucleotides align to TRBD2. Per the germline V gene, CDR1 is MNHNS and CDR2 is SASEGT. Trimming removed 4 bases from V and 6 bases from J; junction bases left unmatched: 13. The CDR3 is 16 residues long. CDR3 region: CASSAFGGGDRGEQYF. The CDR3 DNA sequence: TGTGCCAGCAGTGCGTTCGGCGGGGGGGATCGGGGCGAGCAGTACTTC.

The chain joins TRBV6-1 to TRBJ2-5; D remains ambiguous. V shed 1 base and J shed 1 base, with 7 bases lying between them. CDR3 size: 14 residues. CDR1 is MNHNS and CDR2 is SASEGT in the germline V gene. Written as DNA, the CDR3 is TGTGCCAGCAGTGAAGAATGGGGCCAAGAGACCCAGTACTTC. Its protein is CASSEEWGQETQYF.

The chain carries TRBV3-1 (or the pseudogene TRBV3-2) and TRBJ2-7; unclear D gene. Germline CDR1 is LGHDT and CDR2 is YNNKEL (reference sequence). There are 13 residues in the CDR3. V dropped 0 bases and J dropped 3 bases, with 6 bases sitting between them. DNA of the CDR3: TGTGCCAGCAGCCAAGACCTAGTCTACGAGCAGTACTTC. Translation gives CASSQDLVYEQYF.

The V and J genes are TRBV4-1 and TRBJ2-2; D remains ambiguous. CDR3 length: 15 amino acids. With 3 bases removed from V and 7 bases from J, the gap between germline ends came to 15 bases. The germline gives CDR1 MGHRA, CDR2 YSYEKL. The CDR3 sequence: CASSHKFQANGELFF. The DNA for the CDR3 is TGCGCCAGCAGCCATAAGTTTCAGGCTAACGGGGAGCTGTTTTTT.

The chain is built from TRBV10-1 and TRBJ2-1; D gene unclear. CDR1 and CDR2 (germline): WNHNN, SYGVQD (reference sequence). V shed 10 bases and J shed 0 bases, with 13 bases lying between them. The CDR3 sequence is 14 residues long. For the CDR3, the DNA is TGCGCCATCTCGACCATGCGCTCCTACAATGAGCAGTTCTTC. It specifies CAISTMRSYNEQFF.

V and J are TRBV28 and TRBJ2-4; a weak D match, TRBD2 (7 bases). With 8 bases removed from V and 6 bases from J, the gap between germline ends came to 23 bases. CDR1 MDHEN and CDR2 SYDVKM come from the germline V gene. The CDR3 is made up of 16 amino acids. The CDR3 region is CASSLGGAGGANIQYF. As DNA, the CDR3 is TGTGCCAGCTCTTTGGGGGGGGCAGGAGGAGCAAACATTCAGTACTTC.

CDR3 nucleotide sequence: TGTGCCTGTGCGGCTTACCCTGGAAACACCATATATTTT. It specifies CACAAYPGNTIYF. V usage is TRBV30 and J usage is TRBJ1-3; D gene unclear. Germline lookup yields CDR1 GTSNPN and CDR2 SVGIG (reference sequence). CDR3 length: 13 amino acids. Trimming removed 6 bases from V and 2 bases from J, with 11 bases in between.

V and J are TRBV30 and TRBJ1-1; TRBD1 is a possible D gene (5 bases). The CDR3 is 12 residues long. Germline lookup yields CDR1 GTSNPN and CDR2 SVGIG (reference sequence). The CDR3 DNA follows: TGTGCTGAAGAGGGGAGTAACACTGAAGCTTTCTTT. This translates into CAEEGSNTEAFF.

This clone was detected only a few times. The chain couples TRBV11-2 to TRBJ1-3; D may be TRBD1 (6 bases). V lost 5 bases and J lost 3, with 14 bases in between. Germline-derived CDR1 and CDR2 are SGHAT and FQNNGV. The CDR3 contains 15 residues. As DNA, the CDR3 is TGTGCCAGCAGCGAGGGGGGTTGGAGTGGAAACACCATATATTTT. It yields the protein CASSEGGWSGNTIYF. Drawing the rest from reference TRBV11-2 and TRBJ1-3, the complete variable domain is EAGVAQSPRYKIIEKRQSVAFWCNPISGHATLYWYQQILGQGPKLLIQFQNNGVVDDSQLPKDRFSAERLKGVDSTLKIQPAKLEDSAVYLCASSEGGWSGNTIYFGEGSWLTVV.

This clone has a single count. The chain combines TRBV7-8 with TRBJ2-5; 12 positions match TRBD2. CDR1 SGHVS and CDR2 FQNEAQ come from the germline V gene. After removal of 5 bases from V and 3 bases from J, the junction contained 7 bases not matched to a gene. The CDR3 extends over 16 amino acids. The CDR3 DNA sequence: TGTGCCAGCAGCCCCTCTCGGACTAGCGGGAAAGAGACCCAGTACTTC. Translated: CASSPSRTSGKETQYF.

This clone is a singleton in its sample. V gene TRBV4-1 combines with J gene TRBJ2-3; D not certain. Germline CDR1 reads MGHRA; CDR2 reads YSYEKL. The CDR3 is made up of 15 amino acids. Between the trimmed V and J ends, which lost 2 bases and 0 bases, there was a span of 9 bases. DNA of the CDR3: TGCGCCAGCAGCCAAAGTACTTTTAGCACAGATACGCAGTATTTT. Translated: CASSQSTFSTDTQYF.

A few counts support this clone. The rearrangement links TRBV19 to TRBJ1-2, with D unresolved. V was clipped by 4 bases and J by 0 bases, with 9 bases between them. The length of the CDR3 is 14 residues. Germline V gene sequence: CDR1 LNHDA, CDR2 SQIVND (reference sequence). CDR3 region: CASSTSRANYGYTF. In DNA form, the CDR3 reads TGTGCCAGTAGTACGAGTAGAGCTAACTATGGCTACACCTTC.

The chain joins TRBV27 to TRBJ2-7; TRBD2 agrees at 7 bases. The CDR3 runs 13 residues. The ends lost 5 bases at V and 2 bases at J; junction bases unmatched: 3. Looked up from germline, CDR1 is MNHEY and CDR2 is SMNVEV (reference sequence). The CDR3 is CASSPGLAYEQYF. Here the CDR3 DNA reads TGTGCCAGCAGTCCAGGACTAGCCTACGAGCAGTACTTC.

The chain uses TRBV29-1 and TRBJ1-1, with a weak D call TRBD1 (6 bases). CDR1 and CDR2 (germline): SQVTM, ANQGSEA. Trimming removed 6 bases from V and 1 base from J, with 18 bases in between. CDR3 length: 15 amino acids. The CDR3 sequence: CSVSGDIVWNTEAFF. The CDR3 DNA reads as TGCAGCGTCTCAGGGGACATTGTCTGGAACACTGAAGCTTTCTTT. The whole variable domain, filled in from reference TRBV29-1 and TRBJ1-1, reads SAVISQKPSRDICQRGTSLTIQCQVDSQVTMMFWYRQQPGQSLTLIATANQGSEATYESGFVIDKFPISRPNLTFSTLTVSNMSPEDSSIYLCSVSGDIVWNTEAFFGQGTRLTVV.

This rearrangement joins TRBV19 to TRBJ1-5; possibly TRBD1 for D (6 bases). V was cut by 5 bases and J by 5 bases, with 10 bases left in between. CDR1 LNHDA and CDR2 SQIVND come from the germline V gene (reference sequence). This CDR3 has 13 residues. The CDR3 DNA reads as TGTGCCAGTAGTTGGGACAAGGATCAGCCCCAGCATTTT. It yields the protein CASSWDKDQPQHF.

The CDR3: CASRCLVSRDSELFF. The DNA for the CDR3 is TGTGCAAGTCGCTGCTTAGTTTCTCGGGACAGTGAGCTGTTTTTT. The chain uses TRBV12-2 and TRBJ2-2; the table's D call, TRBD1, was not checked against the DNA. TRBV12-2 constitutes a pseudogene. This CDR3 contains 15 residues.

This clone has a single count. The V gene is TRBV13, the J gene TRBJ2-1, with 8 bases identical to TRBD2. Germline trimming cut 5 bases from V and 2 bases from J; bases unmatched to any gene: 8. The CDR3 has 16 residues. Germline V gene data show CDR1 as PRHDT and CDR2 as FYEKMQ (reference sequence). In DNA, the CDR3 is TGTGCCAGCAGCAGCTTGCGGGGGGCTGCCTACAATGAGCAGTTCTTC. Residues: CASSSLRGAAYNEQFF.

V usage is TRBV27 and J usage is TRBJ2-3; no clear D gene. CDR3 length: 14 residues. Germline V gene sequence: CDR1 MNHEY, CDR2 SMNVEV (reference sequence). V lost 3 bases and J 2 bases, leaving 9 bases between the germline ends. DNA for the CDR3: TGTGCCAGCAGTTTGGGCAGGTACACAGATACGCAGTATTTT. This gives the protein CASSLGRYTDTQYF.

The chain is built from TRBV6-6 and TRBJ1-5; D is unclear. V was shortened by 4 bases and J by 1 base, with 8 bases between the two germline ends. The CDR3 has 14 residues. Germline V gene lookup returns CDR1 MNHNY and CDR2 SVGAGI (reference sequence). The CDR3 nucleotides read TGTGCCAGCAGTTGGTCGGACAGCAATCAGCCCCAGCATTTT. It is translated as CASSWSDSNQPQHF.

This clone was counted only a few times. The rearrangement links TRBV5-1 to TRBJ2-7, with D tentatively TRBD2 (5 bases). Trimming shortened V by 0 bases and J by 5 bases, and 9 bases separated the two germline ends. This CDR3 region has 13 residues. The germline V gene encodes CDR1 SGHRS and CDR2 YFSETQ. CDR3 bases: TGCGCCAGCAGCTTGGATCTGGGAGACGAGCAGTACTTC. The encoded protein is CASSLDLGDEQYF.